The present entry profiles one T cell receptor beta chain with its context. Its antigen is still unknown. This CDR3 contains 12 residues. The germline gives CDR1 MNHNS, CDR2 SASEGT. V was trimmed by 10 bases and J by 0 bases, leaving 9 bases between them. This sample is drawn from a study of cytotoxic CD8 clonotypes in ibrutinib-treated CLL. Study-wide points: Stable or contracted on treatment, public clonotypes were also uncommon.

Assay used: immunoSEQ multiplex PCR; TCRdb lists only in-frame clones, some missing. The sample includes over 150,000 clones, about two thirds of them seen just once. This TCR came from a human donor with chronic lymphocytic leukemia. J is TRBJ1-2 and V is TRBV6-1; D is unresolved. Sequenced here: PBMCs, sampled after 24 months of ibrutinib treatment. This chain's CDR3 is CATALANYGYTF. The CDR3, as DNA: TGTGCCACCGCTTTAGCTAACTATGGCTACACCTTC.